This record looks at one T cell receptor beta chain sequence and its context. Its antigen is currently unknown. MiXCR, run by TCRdb on the PCR reads, gives a single entry per CDR3 protein. This table holds more than 450,000 distinct CDR3 sequences, roughly 25% found once. These data originate in a study of molecular identifiers for immune sequencing clone quantification. Study outcomes and limitations: Jurkat TCR RNA that was spiked in from one cell was reportedly detectable among one million naive cells.

The receptor comes from a human donor in good health. Some libraries in this study had Jurkat cell RNA spiked in. What was sequenced was naive CD8+ T cells from blood, with Jurkat cell RNA spiked in. Subset meaning: FACS-sorted CD8+CD4-CCR7+CD45RA+ naive T cells.

The CDR3 DNA is TGTGCCAGCAGCTCAAACCTTCCTGAGAACACTGAAGCTTTCTTT. Protein sequence: CASSSNLPENTEAFF. This chain joins TRBV7-9 and TRBJ1-1; no firm D call. V gave up 4 bases and J gave up 1 base, with 13 bases separating them. CDR1 is SEHNR and CDR2 is FQNEAQ in the germline V gene (reference sequence). The CDR3 consists of 15 residues.